This TCR beta chain was identified during a study of cytomegalovirus exposure and HLA in healthy donors. Study-wide context: The study's early data release held roughly 91 million unique TCRs from HLA-typed donors. Study findings and constraints: A link between a missense DCLRE1C variant and TCR beta V- and J-gene trimming emerged from a later analysis. A later analysis showed that HLA-associated TCR beta chains had undergone more clonal expansion than equally common others.

The germline CDR1 and CDR2 sequences are LNHNV and YYDKDF (reference sequence). The CDR3 is 15 amino acids. The germline V and J ends were trimmed by 1 base and 4 bases, with 8 bases remaining between them. This clone has a single count. No antigen is known for it. The PCR made use of 60 Vbeta and 13 Jbeta primers. In the original workflow: Later, roughly 80 million unique TCR beta chains were counted in an analysis, and some 11 million of them were shared. Measured with immunoSEQ multiplex PCR; TCRdb has only the in-frame clones, and not every one. The V and J calls and clone size are taken from that table; D and trimming were inferred from the DNA. The table lists about 200,000 clones, 60% to 85% of them singletons.

The TCR comes from a man aged 40-49 years in good health and CMV-seronegative. What was sequenced was PBMCs. The genes are TRBV15 and TRBJ2-6; D ambiguous. CDR3 sequence reads: CATSRVGPGANVLTF. The CDR3, as DNA: TGTGCCACCAGCAGAGTGGGCCCCGGGGCCAACGTCCTGACTTTC.